A selection of T cell receptor beta chains follows, all from one sample in a study of glioma-infiltrating T cells after dendritic cell vaccination. Profiled with immunoSEQ multiplex PCR; TCRdb holds only in-frame clones, not every one. The sample has tens of thousands of clones, roughly four fifths seen once; the top ten hold 6% to 8.5%. This sample comprised blood, obtained after dendritic cell vaccination. These TCRs come from a human donor with glioblastoma. Both conserved end residues are part of each CDR3. A D gene is named only where the DNA matches it firmly. Only some rows state a clone size, as once, few, many or a class for expanded clones.

TRBJ2-7 - TRBV5-1 - 14 TGCGCCAGCGGGGCGACTGTGAGCTCCTACGAGCAGTACTTC CASGATVSSYEQYF
TRBJ1-1 - TRBV6-5 - 14 TGTGCCAGCACAAAAAATCGGGGGAACACTGAAGCTTTCTTT CASTKNRGNTEAFF
TRBJ2-1 - TRBV30 TRBD2 15 TGTGCCTGGGATACTAGCGGGGGGGCACACAATGAGCAGTTCTTC CAWDTSGGAHNEQFF
TRBJ1-2 once TRBV19 TRBD1 14 TGTGCCAGTAGTATTGACAGGGGGTCGGGAGGCTACACCTTC CASSIDRGSGGYTF
TRBJ2-5 once TRBV25-1 TRBD1 14 TGTGCCAGCACCCCAGGACAGGGCGTGGAGACCCAGTACTTC CASTPGQGVETQYF
TRBJ2-3 - TRBV28 - 11 TGTGCCAGCAGTTTACAGGGGCGCCGGGATTTT CASSLQGRRDF
TRBJ1-6 once TRBV19 - 15 TGTGCCAGTAGTATAGACCCGCCCGGAGATTCACCCCTCCACTTT CASSIDPPGDSPLHF
TRBJ2-7 - TRBV7-9 TRBD1 15 TGTGCCAGCAGCCCATGGACAGGGGGGTTGCACGAGCAGTACTTC CASSPWTGGLHEQYF
TRBJ1-1 - TRBV7-2 - 12 TGTGCCAGCAGCCCCGGGATCACTGAAGCTTTCTTT CASSPGITEAFF
TRBJ2-2 few TRBV7-6 - 15 TGTGCCAGCAGCTTAGGGACATCGAACACCGGGGAGCTGTTTTTT CASSLGTSNTGELFF
TRBJ1-6 few TRBV2 - 13 TGTGCCAGCAGTCCTCAGACATCTTCACCCCTCCACTTT CASSPQTSSPLHF
TRBJ1-3 few TRBV5-6 - 13 TGTGCCAGCAGCCCGGATCGGGGGAACACCATATATTTT CASSPDRGNTIYF
TRBJ1-1 - TRBV19 - 12 TGTGCCAGTAGGATTGGAGGGACTGAAGCTTTCTTT CASRIGGTEAFF
TRBJ2-5 once TRBV20-1 - 11 TGCAGTGCTAGAGCCCGGGGAACCCAGTACTTC CSARARGTQYF
TRBJ1-4 once TRBV18 - 15 TGTGCCAGCTCACCCCTACAGGGAACTAATGAAAAACTGTTTTTT CASSPLQGTNEKLFF
TRBJ2-1 - TRBV18 TRBD1 18 TGTGCCAGCTCACCACCGGTGGTTTGGGACAGGGGATACAATGAGCAGTTCTTC CASSPPVVWDRGYNEQFF
TRBJ2-2 - TRBV2 TRBD1 14 TGTGCCAGCAGTGGTGACAGGGCTTTTGGGGAGCTGTTTTTT CASSGDRAFGELFF
TRBJ2-3 - TRBV5-1 - 14 TGCGCCAGCAGCTTGGTGAGGGAGACAGATACGCAGTATTTT CASSLVRETDTQYF
TRBJ2-3 once TRBV5-8 - 15 TGTGCCAGCAGCCCCACTAGTAGTAGTTCAGATACGCAGTATTTT CASSPTSSSSDTQYF
TRBJ1-5 - TRBV21-1 - 16 TGTGCCAGCAGCAACCCGTACAGGAATAGCAATCAGCCCCAGCATTTT CASSNPYRNSNQPQHF
TRBJ2-5 - TRBV5-1 TRBD2 16 TGCGCCAGCAGCCAGGGACTAGCGGGGGGTCAAGAGACCCAGTACTTC CASSQGLAGGQETQYF
TRBJ2-1 - TRBV2 - 13 TGTGCCAGCAGTCCGGGACTCAACAATGAGCAGTTCTTC CASSPGLNNEQFF
TRBJ1-6 once TRBV27 TRBD1 13 TGTGCCAGCAGAGGGACAGGGGTATCACCCCTCCACTTT CASRGTGVSPLHF
TRBJ1-2 - TRBV19 - 14 TGTGCCAGTAGTATAGCCCTGGACGGGGTAGGCTACACCTTC CASSIALDGVGYTF
TRBJ1-4 - TRBV5-1 TRBD1 16 TGCGCCAGTCAGAGATCCCAGACAGGGCGAGGGGAAAAACTGTTTTTT CASQRSQTGRGEKLFF
TRBJ1-3 - TRBV5-8 TRBD1 15 TGTGCCAGCAGCTTAGGCAGGGGGCCTGGAAACACCATATATTTT CASSLGRGPGNTIYF
TRBJ1-1 - TRBV19 TRBD1 13 TGTGCCAGTATAGGACCGGGACAGGGCTATGCTTTCTTT CASIGPGQGYAFF
TRBJ1-4 few TRBV4-3 - 14 TGCGCCAGCAGCCATTCTAGTCATCCTGAAAAACTGTTTTTT CASSHSSHPEKLFF
TRBJ2-5 - TRBV9 - 14 TGTGCCAGCAGCGTAGGAGGGCCCCAAGAGACCCAGTACTTC CASSVGGPQETQYF
TRBJ2-1 - TRBV7-2 TRBD2 16 TGTGCCAGCAGCTTATCTAGCGGGGGCCCTGGGGAGGAGCAGTTCTTC CASSLSSGGPGEEQFF
TRBJ1-2 - TRBV6-5 - 13 TGTGCCAGCAGTCTGGGCACCTCCTATGGCTACACCTTC CASSLGTSYGYTF
TRBJ2-3 - TRBV7-2 - 11 TGTGCCAGCAGCACACTACAGGGGCAGTATTTT CASSTLQGQYF
TRBJ1-6 - TRBV5-1 - 13 TGCGCCAGCAGAACAGACGGAAATTCACCCCTCCACTTT CASRTDGNSPLHF
TRBJ2-2 - TRBV5-4 - 15 TGTGCCAGCAGCTCATCAGGATCTTATACCGGGGAGCTGTTTTTT CASSSSGSYTGELFF
TRBJ1-2 - TRBV5-1 - 16 TGCGCCAGCAGCTCCACGAGGGCGCCGGTTTCGGGTGGCTACACCTTC CASSSTRAPVSGGYTF
TRBJ1-4 - TRBV2 TRBD1 15 TGTGCCAGCAGCGACAGGGGGCTCATCTATGAAAAACTGTTTTTT CASSDRGLIYEKLFF
TRBJ2-3 - TRBV21-1 - 14 TGTGCCAGCAGGAGGGGGCTCTGCACAGATACGCAGTATTTT CASRRGLCTDTQYF
TRBJ1-1 few TRBV7-3 - 13 TGTGCCAGCAGCCTAACTAGGAACACTGAAGCTTTCTTT CASSLTRNTEAFF
TRBJ1-1 - TRBV4-2 TRBD1 14 TGTGCCAGCAGCCAAGTGGGACAGCCTCTGGGGGCTTTCTTT CASSQVGQPLGAFF
TRBJ2-5 - TRBV7-2 - 13 TGTGCTAGCATGTTCTGGGGGCGGGAGACCCAGTACTTC CASMFWGRETQYF
TRBJ2-7 - TRBV6-5 - 15 TGTGCCAGCAGTTTAACACTGGACACCCGCTACGAGCAGTACTTC CASSLTLDTRYEQYF
TRBJ2-1 - TRBV29-1 TRBD2 12 TGCAGCGTTGTACGGGAGGGCGATGAGCAGTTCTTC CSVVREGDEQFF
TRBJ2-2 - TRBV2 TRBD2 14 TGTGCCAGCAGTCGGACTAGCGACACCGGGGAGCTGTTTTTT CASSRTSDTGELFF
TRBJ1-5 - TRBV25-1 TRBD1 13 TGTGCCAGCGGACAGGGGGTGGGTCAGCCCCAGCATTTT CASGQGVGQPQHF
TRBJ2-5 few TRBV5-1 TRBD2 13 TGCGCCAGCAGCTTGGCGGGGGGAGAGACCCAGTACTTC CASSLAGGETQYF
TRBJ1-2 once TRBV5-8 - 15 TGTGCCAGCAGCTTGAAGGTGGCAGGGGCGAGTGGCTACACCTTC CASSLKVAGASGYTF
TRBJ2-7 - TRBV6-5 TRBD1 14 TGTGCCAGCAGCGTCGACAGGGCAATCAACGAGCAGTACTTC CASSVDRAINEQYF
TRBJ1-5 once TRBV6-1 - 13 TGTGCCAGCAGTTTGACAGGAGATCAGCCCCAGCATTTT CASSLTGDQPQHF
TRBJ2-3 - TRBV11-1 TRBD1 17 TGTGCCAGCAGCTTACGGGGAGCCGGGACAGGATCCTTATTGAAGTATTTT CASSLRGAGTGSLLKYF
TRBJ1-2 - TRBV9 TRBD1 13 TGTGCCAGCCGAGGGACAGGGGTTTTCGGCTACACCTTC CASRGTGVFGYTF
TRBJ2-7 few TRBV2 - 12 TGTGCCAGCAGCGTTGACAGCTACGAGCAGTACTTC CASSVDSYEQYF
TRBJ1-1 - TRBV18 - 14 TGTGCCAGCTCACCTGAGCGGTGGAACACTGAAGCTTTCTTT CASSPERWNTEAFF
TRBJ2-7 - TRBV27 - 13 TGTGCCAGCAGTTTAGGAGTGCACACCGAGCAGTACTTC CASSLGVHTEQYF
TRBJ2-5 - TRBV5-1 TRBD1 16 TGCGCCAGCAGCGCTACGGGACAGGGGGCGCGGGAGACCCAGTACTTC CASSATGQGARETQYF
TRBJ1-1 - TRBV19 - 14 TGTGCCAGTAGTAGACGGGGTTCCGGGGCTGAAGCTTTCTTT CASSRRGSGAEAFF
TRBJ2-7 - TRBV5-6 - 15 TGTGCCAGCAGCTTGTCTCCAACCACCGCCTACGAGCAGTACTTC CASSLSPTTAYEQYF
TRBJ2-7 - TRBV19 - 15 TGTGCCAGTATGGACCGGGACAAAAGCTCCTACGAGCAGTACTTC CASMDRDKSSYEQYF